These 8 T cell receptor beta chains were all obtained from the same sample, sequenced in a study of OX40 agonist ivuxolimab in advanced cancers. Only in-frame clones appear in the TCRdb table, and some are missing; sequencing was by immunoSEQ multiplex PCR. The sample lists under 150,000 clones, around 89% occurring once. The starting material was CD4+ or CD8+ T cells sorted from blood, obtained in a trial of the OX40 agonist ivuxolimab. The receptors derive from an adult with an advanced solid tumor such as melanoma, head and neck, liver or kidney cancer.

The CDR3, as DNA: TGTGCCAGCAGTTTGGGGGGGGGCCCAAACTATGGCTACACCTTC. It yields the protein CASSLGGGPNYGYTF. The chain uses TRBV28 and TRBJ1-2; TRBD1 is a possible D gene (6 bases). The ends were cut back, 3 bases at V and 2 bases at J, with 13 bases in the middle. Germline CDR1 is MDHEN and CDR2 is SYDVKM. The CDR3 is 15 residues long.

The table lists this clone with a few counts. This rearrangement joins TRBV6-1 to TRBJ2-7; perhaps TRBD1 as D (5 bases). The length of the CDR3 is 12 residues. The germline CDR1 and CDR2 sequences are MNHNS and SASEGT. Trimming removed 7 bases at V and 3 bases at J, with 10 bases between. CDR3 region: CASTKQVYEQYF. Here the CDR3 DNA reads TGTGCCAGCACGAAACAGGTCTACGAGCAGTACTTC.

This clone was counted a single time. The chain combines TRBV14 with TRBJ2-1; D remains ambiguous. The CDR3 has 15 residues. Trimming left V 1 base short and J 1 base short, with 8 bases between. Looked up from germline, CDR1 is SGHDN and CDR2 is FVKESK. The CDR3, as DNA: TGTGCCAGCAGCCAAGGGACCCAGTCCTACAATGAGCAGTTCTTC. Its protein product is CASSQGTQSYNEQFF. The variable domain in full, with the rest retrieved from reference TRBV14 and TRBJ2-1, is EAGVTQFPSHSVIEKGQTVTLRCDPISGHDNLYWYRRVMGKEIKFLLHFVKESKQDESGMPNNRFLAERTGGTYSTLKVQPAELEDSGVYFCASSQGTQSYNEQFFGPGTRLTVL.

The V gene is TRBV5-6, the J gene TRBJ2-5; 8 bases map to TRBD2. This CDR3 contains 15 residues. V was pared by 2 bases and J by 0 bases, with 3 bases of the junction left unmatched. CDR1 SGHDT and CDR2 YYEEEE come from the germline V gene. DNA for the CDR3: TGTGCCAGCAGCTTTAGCGGGGTCCACCAAGAGACCCAGTACTTC. Translation gives CASSFSGVHQETQYF.

The chain links TRBV6-5 to TRBJ1-1, with D possibly being TRBD1 (5 bases). This CDR3 region has 15 residues. CDR1 and CDR2 from the germline V gene are MNHEY and SVGAGI. V was trimmed by 1 base and J by 6 bases, leaving 15 bases between them. The DNA for the CDR3 is TGTGCCAGCAGTTACTGGGGCAGGGAAACCGCTGAAGCTTTCTTT. Its protein is CASSYWGRETAEAFF.

This clone is a singleton in its sample. The rearrangement joins TRBV6-5 to TRBJ2-7; possibly TRBD1 or TRBD2 for D (6 bases each). Trimming cost V 3 bases and J 2 bases, with 17 bases left between them. The CDR3 spans 16 residues. The germline V gene encodes CDR1 MNHEY and CDR2 SVGAGI. The CDR3 sequence is CASSYRRAGATYEQYF. The CDR3, as DNA: TGTGCCAGCAGTTATCGGAGGGCAGGGGCTACCTACGAGCAGTACTTC.

The chain employs TRBV6-5 and TRBJ1-1; possibly TRBD1 for D (5 bases). V was cut by 2 bases and J by 0 bases, with 13 bases left in between. Germline CDR1 reads MNHEY; CDR2 reads SVGAGI. This CDR3 contains 16 residues. CDR3 sequence reads: CASSYAARQLNTEAFF. The DNA of the CDR3 is TGTGCCAGCAGTTACGCCGCAAGACAGTTGAACACTGAAGCTTTCTTT.

This clone was detected once. The chain carries TRBV4-2 and TRBJ1-2; D is unresolved. The CDR3 sequence is 15 residues long. V dropped 0 bases and J dropped 6 bases, with 14 bases sitting between them. Germline V gene data show CDR1 as LGHNA and CDR2 as YNFKEQ. CDR3 region: CASSQDLQAPNGYTF. DNA for the CDR3: TGTGCCAGCAGCCAAGATCTGCAGGCCCCCAATGGCTACACCTTC.